This T cell receptor beta chain is from a study of blood T cell repertoires in COVID-19. Overall study context: Samples taken during acute and convalescent COVID-19 were collected in the United States, Italy and Spain. The cDNA or gDNA used as material had been derived from T cells, B-cell-depleted T cells, or PBMCs.

Authors' methods: Counts of nucleated cells, estimated from reference gene primer amplification, were obtained. Clones were read by immunoSEQ multiplex PCR, and TCRdb kept only the in-frame ones, dropping some. V, J and clone size derive from that table, while D and trimming were established from the DNA sequence. Among under 250,000 clones listed, nearly 90% were seen once. This clone was seen just once. The Seattle patients joined while their infection was active and were tracked longitudinally afterward. The source is a man in his fifties or sixties with COVID-19, enrolled during active disease. Sample: peripheral blood.

The CDR3 DNA reads as TGCGCCAGCAGCTGGGGACTTCAAGTGGGCACCGGGGAGCTGTTTTTT. It specifies CASSWGLQVGTGELFF. This chain links TRBV5-1 with TRBJ2-2, with D perhaps TRBD2 (6 bases). With 3 bases removed from V and 4 bases from J, the gap between germline ends came to 16 bases. Germline V gene lookup returns CDR1 SGHRS and CDR2 YFSETQ. CDR3 size: 16 residues.